This T cell receptor (beta chain) was retrieved from a study of T-cell reconstitution after alpha-beta-depleted transplantation in children. This clonotype was observed a handful of times. The CDR3 contains 13 residues. V lost 7 bases and J lost 10, with 17 bases in between. For TCRbeta, the library was prepared with unique molecular identifiers. TCRdb independently ran MiXCR on the PCR reads; one entry per CDR3 protein. The data hold about 540,000 distinct CDR3 sequences, with about 18% observed a single time. The gene calls are TRBV12-3 or TRBV12-4 and TRBJ2-1; maybe TRBD1 (5 bases). The sequence came from a human donor who donated a stem cell graft to a child with acute lymphoblastic leukemia. The sequencing here drew on PBMCs from the stem cell graft donor, taken from the stem cell graft. The CDR3 nucleotides read TGTGCCAGCACTTCCTTGGGGCGGCTAGAGCAGTTCTTC. This translates into CASTSLGRLEQFF.